These 9 T cell receptor beta chains originate from one sample sequenced in a study of Graves' ophthalmopathy and Graves' hyperthyroidism. Researchers took RNA transcripts and amplified TCR beta CDR3 regions from them. Investigators did first-round RT-PCR with HTBI primers, then second-round multiplex PCR. TCRdb re-called the multiplex PCR reads through MiXCR, storing one row per CDR3 protein. Here the sample spans 300,000 to 400,000 distinct CDR3 sequences, under 20% being singletons. The sequenced sample was peripheral blood. The source is an adult man with Graves' ophthalmopathy.

The table lists this clonotype with many counts. This sequence joins TRBV12-3 or TRBV12-4 and TRBJ2-2, with D unresolved. CDR3 length equals 15 residues. V was trimmed by 5 bases and J by 4 bases, leaving 14 bases between them. The CDR3 nucleotides are TGTGCCAGCAGTCCCTACCCCCCCGGCACCGGGGAGCTGTTTTTT. Its translation is CASSPYPPGTGELFF.

In this sample, this clonotype turned up many times. V usage is TRBV7-2 and J usage is TRBJ2-7; either TRBD1 or TRBD2 may supply D (7 bases each). The V end lost 1 base, the J end lost 4 bases, and 17 bases lay between the germline ends. This CDR3 spans 16 amino acids. Per germline, CDR1 SGHTA and CDR2 FQGNSA. The CDR3 spells CASSLVASQGGYEQYF. The DNA for the CDR3 is TGTGCCAGCAGCTTAGTAGCTAGCCAGGGGGGGTACGAGCAGTACTTC.

This clonotype was seen ten or more times. The genes are TRBV7-2 and TRBJ1-5; TRBD1 is a possible D gene (5 bases). V lost 5 bases, J lost 6 bases, and 11 bases lay in between. Germline lookup yields CDR1 SGHTA and CDR2 FQGNSA. The CDR3 runs 13 residues. The CDR3 region has the DNA TGTGCCAGCAGCCCGATTGGGGGTCAGCCCCAGCATTTT. Its protein product is CASSPIGGQPQHF.

This clonotype was seen ten or more times. The CDR3 protein is CSGDSGWETQYF. As DNA, the CDR3 is TGCAGCGGCGACAGCGGATGGGAGACCCAGTACTTC. This chain uses TRBV29-1 with TRBJ2-5, with D perhaps assigned TRBD1 or TRBD2 (5 bases each). CDR3 length equals 12 residues. Per germline, CDR1 SQVTM and CDR2 ANQGSEA. Between the trimmed V and J ends, which lost 7 bases and 5 bases, there was a span of 14 bases. Looking up the rest from reference TRBV29-1 and TRBJ2-5 gives the full variable domain: SAVISQKPSRDICQRGTSLTIQCQVDSQVTMMFWYRQQPGQSLTLIATANQGSEATYESGFVIDKFPISRPNLTFSTLTVSNMSPEDSSIYLCSGDSGWETQYFGPGTRLLVL.

This clonotype came up a few times. The genes are TRBV6-5 and TRBJ2-7; D may be TRBD1 (5 bases). Between the trimmed V and J ends, which lost 0 bases and 6 bases, there was a span of 21 bases. Germline CDR1 MNHEY, CDR2 SVGAGI. The CDR3 has 17 residues. CDR3 protein: CASSYSHSRQRYVEQYF. In DNA, the CDR3 is TGTGCCAGCAGTTACTCCCATTCGCGACAGAGATACGTCGAGCAGTACTTC.

The table lists this clonotype with many counts. This rearrangement joins TRBV7-8 to TRBJ1-2; perhaps TRBD1 as D (5 bases). This CDR3 is built from 14 residues. Germline lookup yields CDR1 SGHVS and CDR2 FQNEAQ. With 8 bases removed from V and 6 bases from J, the gap between germline ends came to 19 bases. CDR3 nucleotide sequence: TGTGCCAGCGTTATGGTCAGGGAGGACGATGGCTACACCTTC. Amino acid sequence: CASVMVREDDGYTF.

The chain joins TRBV18 to TRBJ1-1; D unresolved. CDR1 and CDR2 from the germline V gene are KGHSH and LQKENI. CDR3 length: 13 residues. Trimming removed 3 bases from V and 2 bases from J, with 7 bases in between. The CDR3 DNA is TGTGCCAGCTCACCGGACCTAAACACTGAAGCTTTCTTT. Residues: CASSPDLNTEAFF.

This clonotype has a count of ten or more. The chain uses TRBV5-1 and TRBJ1-2; a weak D match, TRBD1 (6 bases). The germline CDR1 and CDR2 sequences are SGHRS and YFSETQ. The germline V and J ends were trimmed by 4 bases and 2 bases, with 12 bases remaining between them. The CDR3 runs 14 residues. CDR3 region: CASSQDGGNYGYTF. The CDR3 DNA is TGCGCCAGCAGCCAGGATGGGGGCAACTATGGCTACACCTTC.

In its sample, this clonotype was seen many times. The rearrangement links TRBV20-1 to TRBJ1-1, with D unclear. V lost 0 bases and J 0 bases, leaving 14 bases between the germline ends. Germline V lookup: CDR1 DFQATT, CDR2 SNEGSKA (reference sequence). This CDR3 region has 16 residues. The CDR3 spells CSARDRQLPLNTEAFF. The CDR3 nucleotides are TGCAGTGCTAGAGATCGACAACTGCCTTTGAACACTGAAGCTTTCTTT.